This T cell receptor (beta chain) emerged from a study of prognosis after radiotherapy for stage I lung cancer. Study details: The 13 male and 6 female patients were aged about 53 to 84, median 74.5 years. Metastases at distant sites emerged in a handful of patients after radiotherapy, at a median of about 7 months, whereas over twelve showed no significant progression.

This clonotype was counted many times. The antigen remains undetermined. Study results and caveats: In patients receiving stereotactic body radiation therapy, unique TCR clone counts fell afterward, median roughly 10,000 versus 7,000. Differences in TRBV and TRBJ gene usage were reportedly observed between patients with and without metastases.

Looked up from germline, CDR1 is MNHNS and CDR2 is SASEGT. V dropped 2 bases and J dropped 5 bases, with 12 bases sitting between them. This CDR3 spans 14 amino acids. With two-round multiplex PCR, TCR beta CDR3 sequences were amplified from genomic DNA. Amplification in first-round PCR relied on primers specific to each TRBV and TRBJ gene. TCRdb itself ran the multiplex PCR reads through MiXCR, one entry per CDR3 protein. Found here are about 59,000 distinct CDR3 sequences, about 26% of them singletons; the top ten hold 7.5%. The V call is TRBV6-1, the J call TRBJ1-2; no definite D call. Sample: PBMCs, taken before or after stereotactic body radiation therapy (not recorded which). This clonotype was sampled from a donor over 45 with non-small cell lung cancer. The CDR3 DNA is TGTGCCAGCAGTGAACTGAGGGTGGAGTATGGCTACACCTTC. Protein: CASSELRVEYGYTF.